A selection of T cell receptor beta chains follows, all from one sample in a study of Graves' ophthalmopathy and Graves' hyperthyroidism. TCRdb redid the calling of the multiplex PCR reads with MiXCR, one entry per CDR3 protein. The data hold 650,000 to 900,000 distinct CDR3 sequences, with 35% to 50% observed a single time. Sequences were obtained from peripheral blood. These receptors came from an adult man with Graves' ophthalmopathy. Both conserved end residues are trimmed from each CDR3.

>TRBJ1-6|TRBV25-1
ASSSSGAWNGPSPLH
>TRBJ1-5|TRBV2
ASRRTTGTSGNQPQH
>TRBJ1-1|TRBV10-3
AISVPGTTEAF
>TRBJ2-2|TRBV6-1
ASKGTGTTGELF
>TRBJ1-1|TRBV4-2
ASSQERSQVNTEAF
>TRBJ1-6|TRBV10-2
ASSYSAGRTNSPLH
>TRBJ1-1|TRBV29-1
SVRDRGVPAEAF
>TRBJ2-5|TRBV7-2
ASSFGLRETQY
>TRBJ2-7|TRBV14
ASSEGRTHYEQY
>TRBJ2-7|TRBV20-1
SADDRVSYEQY
>TRBJ2-3|TRBV24-1
ATSDFYGAPDTQY
>TRBJ1-4|TRBV10-3
AISVPGQEGEKLF
>TRBJ1-1|TRBV7-2
ASSSRPWENTEAF
>TRBJ1-1|TRBV29-1
SVQVVRGGGGEAF
>TRBJ2-6|TRBV7-8
ASSSRSGTGANVLT
>TRBJ1-2|TRBV7-9
ASSFPGVRGYT
>TRBJ2-3|TRBV7-6
ASLAESTDTQY